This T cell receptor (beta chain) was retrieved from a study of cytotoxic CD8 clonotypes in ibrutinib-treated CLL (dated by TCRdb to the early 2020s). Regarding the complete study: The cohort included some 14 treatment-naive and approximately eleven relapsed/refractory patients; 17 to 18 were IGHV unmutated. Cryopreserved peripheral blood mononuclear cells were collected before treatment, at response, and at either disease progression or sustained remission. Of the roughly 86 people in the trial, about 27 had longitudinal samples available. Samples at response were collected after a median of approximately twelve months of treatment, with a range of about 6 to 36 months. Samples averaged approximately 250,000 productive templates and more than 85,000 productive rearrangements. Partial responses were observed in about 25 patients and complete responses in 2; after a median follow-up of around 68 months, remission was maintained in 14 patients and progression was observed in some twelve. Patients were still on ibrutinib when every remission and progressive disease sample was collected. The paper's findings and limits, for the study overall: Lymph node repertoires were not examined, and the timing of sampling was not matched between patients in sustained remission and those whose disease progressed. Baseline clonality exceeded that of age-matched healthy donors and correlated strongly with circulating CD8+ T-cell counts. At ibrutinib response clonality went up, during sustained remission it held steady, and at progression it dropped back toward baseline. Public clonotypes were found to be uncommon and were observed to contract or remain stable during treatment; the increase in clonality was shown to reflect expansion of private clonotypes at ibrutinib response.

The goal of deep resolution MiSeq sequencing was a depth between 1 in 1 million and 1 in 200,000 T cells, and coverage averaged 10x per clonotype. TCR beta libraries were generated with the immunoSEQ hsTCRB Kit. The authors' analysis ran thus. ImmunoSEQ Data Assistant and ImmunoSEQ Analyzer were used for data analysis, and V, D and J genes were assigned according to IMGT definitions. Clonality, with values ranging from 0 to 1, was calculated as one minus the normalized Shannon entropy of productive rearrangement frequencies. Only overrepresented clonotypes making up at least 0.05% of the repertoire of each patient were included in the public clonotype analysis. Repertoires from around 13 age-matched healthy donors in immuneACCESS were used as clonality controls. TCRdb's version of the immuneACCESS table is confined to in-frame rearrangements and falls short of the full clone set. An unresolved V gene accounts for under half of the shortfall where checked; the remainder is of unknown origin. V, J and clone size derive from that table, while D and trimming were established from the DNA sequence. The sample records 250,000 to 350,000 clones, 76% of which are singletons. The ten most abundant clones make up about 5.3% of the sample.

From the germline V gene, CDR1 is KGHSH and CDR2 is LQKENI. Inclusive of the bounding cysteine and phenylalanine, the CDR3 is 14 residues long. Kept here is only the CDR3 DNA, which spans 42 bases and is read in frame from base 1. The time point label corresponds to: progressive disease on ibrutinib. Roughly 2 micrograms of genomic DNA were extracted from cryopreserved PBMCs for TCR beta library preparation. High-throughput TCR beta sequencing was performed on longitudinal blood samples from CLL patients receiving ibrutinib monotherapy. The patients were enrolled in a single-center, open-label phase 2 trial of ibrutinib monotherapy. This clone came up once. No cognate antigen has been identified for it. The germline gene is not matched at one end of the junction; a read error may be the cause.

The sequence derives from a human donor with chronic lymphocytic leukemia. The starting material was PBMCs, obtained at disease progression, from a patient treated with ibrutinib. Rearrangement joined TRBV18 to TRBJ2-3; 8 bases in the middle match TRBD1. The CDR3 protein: CASPPTGEPDTQYF. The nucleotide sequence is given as TGTGCCAGCCCACCGACAGGGGAACCAGATACGCAGTATTTT. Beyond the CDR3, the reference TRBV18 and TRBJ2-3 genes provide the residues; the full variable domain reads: NAGVMQNPRHLVRRRGQEARLRCSPMKGHSHVYWYRQLPEEGLKFMVYLQKENIIDESGMPKERFSAEFPKEGPSILRIQQVVRGDSAAYFCASPPTGEPDTQYFGPGTRLTVL.